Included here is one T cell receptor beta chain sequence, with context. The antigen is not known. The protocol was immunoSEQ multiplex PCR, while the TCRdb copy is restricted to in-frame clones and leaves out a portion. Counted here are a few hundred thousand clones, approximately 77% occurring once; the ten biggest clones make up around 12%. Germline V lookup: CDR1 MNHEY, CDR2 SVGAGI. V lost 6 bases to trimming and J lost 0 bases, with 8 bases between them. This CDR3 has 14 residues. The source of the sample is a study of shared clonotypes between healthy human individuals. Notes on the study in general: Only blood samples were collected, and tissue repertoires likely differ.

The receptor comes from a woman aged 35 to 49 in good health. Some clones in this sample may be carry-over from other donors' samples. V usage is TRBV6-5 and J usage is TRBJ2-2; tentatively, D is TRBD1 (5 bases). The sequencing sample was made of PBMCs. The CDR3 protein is CASRLTANTGELFF. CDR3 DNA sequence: TGTGCCAGCAGGTTGACAGCGAACACCGGGGAGCTGTTTTTT.